The source of this TCR beta chain is a study of CD8 T cells in Susac syndrome. The CDR3 extends over 15 amino acids. The junction had 9 bases not matched to a gene; V was cut back by 3 bases and J by 4 bases. CDR1 is DFQATT, CDR2 SNEGSKA, per germline (reference sequence). The authors carried out high-throughput sequencing of TCR beta. They applied it to CD8+ and CD4+ T cells obtained from blood. It was treatment-naive patients with stable or active relapsing-remitting disease who made up the multiple sclerosis controls. Reverse transcription of roughly 0.5 to 1 ug RNA used random hexamers. Across 54 Vbeta and 13 Jbeta, immunoSEQ multiplex PCR amplified TCR beta CDR3. TCRdb reprocessed the immunoSEQ multiplex PCR reads with MiXCR, giving one entry per CDR3 protein. The sample yields about 300,000 distinct CDR3 sequences, around nine tenths seen once.

Sequencing used CD8+ T cells from PBMCs. The chain has TRBV20-1 and TRBJ1-2, with 9 bases aligning to TRBD1. The receptor was derived from a human donor with multiple sclerosis. CDR3 sequence reads: CSASGGQGRVYGYTF. The CDR3 DNA reads TGCAGTGCTAGTGGTGGACAGGGGCGAGTCTATGGCTACACCTTC.